Listed here are 21 T cell receptor beta chains from one sample, sequenced in a study of Ad26.COV2.S vaccination and SARS-CoV-2 variants (dated by TCRdb to 2020 to 2023). The library was made by the immunoSEQ multiplex PCR assay. Drawn from immuneACCESS, this table holds only the in-frame rearrangements with V and J called that TCRdb kept. Clones are partly lost; checked studies trace under half to an unresolved V gene and leave the rest unexplained. The sample table records hundreds of thousands of clones; 89% of these occur just once. The biggest ten clones account for over 2.5% of the sample. The treatment or condition label, as the study defines it: roughly 19 received Ad26.COV2.S at low or high dose, single or two shots; several received placebo; per-sample allocation not given. Repertoires of vaccine and placebo recipients were sequenced from samples collected on day 63 after the first injection.

The source was peripheral blood, collected in a trial of Ad26.COV2.S vaccine versus placebo. These receptors were obtained from a person between 18 and 65 years old who received the Ad26.COV2.S COVID-19 vaccine or a placebo.

J is TRBJ2-1 and V is TRBV4-1, with D unclear. This CDR3 is built from 17 residues. Germline V gene sequence: CDR1 MGHRA, CDR2 YSYEKL. Deletions cut 1 base from V and 0 bases from J, with 13 bases between. In DNA form, the CDR3 reads TGCGCCAGCAGCCAAGGAGGCCCCAGCAGCTCCTACAATGAGCAGTTCTTC. Its translation is CASSQGGPSSSYNEQFF.

The chain joins TRBV4-2 to TRBJ1-4, with D possibly being TRBD1 (6 bases). Germline V gene data show CDR1 as LGHNA and CDR2 as YNFKEQ. Trimming stripped 2 bases from V and 3 bases from J, with 16 bases between. This CDR3 has 17 residues. The CDR3 coding sequence is TGTGCCAGCAGCCAACCCTATGGGGGGGCAGCTAATGAAAAACTGTTTTTT. It yields the protein CASSQPYGGAANEKLFF.

The chain has TRBV5-1 and TRBJ2-7; D tentatively reads TRBD1 or TRBD2 (6 bases each). CDR3 size: 14 residues. V was cut by 5 bases and J by 5 bases, with 17 bases left in between. Germline CDR1 SGHRS, CDR2 YFSETQ. CDR3 sequence reads: CASRSWGRGDEQYF. For the CDR3, the DNA is TGCGCCAGCAGGAGCTGGGGGCGCGGGGACGAGCAGTACTTC.

The chain employs TRBV21-1 and TRBJ1-3; TRBD1, as called in the table, went unchecked against the DNA. TRBV21-1 is shown as a pseudogene. The CDR3 runs 15 residues. The CDR3 coding sequence is TGTGCCAGCAGCACGGAGGGGGCTACTGGAAACACCATATATTTT. This translates into CASSTEGATGNTIYF.

V gene TRBV27 combines with J gene TRBJ2-5, with D tentatively TRBD1 (6 bases). The germline V gene has CDR1 MNHEY and CDR2 SMNVEV (reference sequence). The CDR3 spans 13 residues. Deletions cut 2 bases from V and 10 bases from J, with 14 bases between. The CDR3, as DNA: TGTGCCAGCAGTTTACACTCAGGGGTGAGCCAGTACTTC. Translated: CASSLHSGVSQYF.

The gene calls are TRBV9 and TRBJ2-1; 7 bases are shared with TRBD2. Germline CDR1 and CDR2: SGDLS and YYNGEE. CDR3 length: 16 residues. Trimming at V came to 0 bases and at J to 0 bases, leaving 3 bases not matched to a gene. CDR3 sequence: CASSVALASSYNEQFF. The CDR3 DNA follows: TGTGCCAGCAGCGTAGCACTAGCGAGCTCCTACAATGAGCAGTTCTTC.

This chain links TRBV10-3 with TRBJ1-3; TRBD1 matches 7 bases. The ends lost 0 bases at V and 2 bases at J; junction bases unmatched: 4. Germline V gene sequence: CDR1 ENHRY, CDR2 SYGVKD. This CDR3 region has 16 residues. The CDR3 bases are TGTGCCATCAGTGAGTCGAAGGGGGCCACTGGAAACACCATATATTTT. This encodes CAISESKGATGNTIYF.

CDR3 DNA: TGTGCCAGCAGCTTTGGGTCGGGGGGGACCTACAATGAGCAGTTCTTC. This gives the protein CASSFGSGGTYNEQFF. The V call is TRBV5-4, the J call TRBJ2-1; TRBD2 aligns across 8 bases. The length of the CDR3 is 16 residues. V lost 2 bases, J lost 2 bases, and 6 bases stayed unmatched. The germline gives CDR1 SGHNT, CDR2 YYREEE (reference sequence).

The CDR3 here is CASSLDWGPTSNTEAFF. The CDR3 DNA follows: TGTGCCAGCAGCTTAGATTGGGGGCCAACCTCTAACACTGAAGCTTTCTTT. The chain employs TRBV11-3 and TRBJ1-1; a weak D match, TRBD1 (6 bases). The CDR3 is 17 residues long. With 0 bases removed from V and 2 bases from J, the gap between germline ends came to 16 bases. Germline CDR1 reads SGHNT; CDR2 reads YENEEA. Based on the CDR3 plus reference TRBV11-3 and TRBJ1-1, the full variable domain is EAGVVQSPRYKIIEKKQPVAFWCNPISGHNTLYWYLQNLGQGPELLIRYENEEAVDDSQLPKDRFSAERLKGVDSTLKIQPAELGDSAVYLCASSLDWGPTSNTEAFFGQGTRLTVV.

This chain joins TRBV20-1 and TRBJ2-5; possibly TRBD1 or TRBD2 for D (5 bases each). V lost 3 bases and J lost 12, with 20 bases in between. The CDR3 length is 13 residues. From germline, CDR1 is DFQATT and CDR2 SNEGSKA (reference sequence). CDR3 sequence: CSASDTGTMKEYF. The DNA for the CDR3 is TGCAGTGCTAGTGACACCGGGACGATGAAGGAGTACTTC.

The V and J genes are TRBV4-2 and TRBJ2-3; 10 nucleotides match TRBD2. The CDR3 totals 15 residues. CDR1 and CDR2 (germline): LGHNA, YNFKEQ. V lost 0 bases, J lost 5 bases, and 2 bases stayed unmatched. The CDR3 DNA reads TGTGCCAGCAGCCAAGACCGACTAGCGGGAGATACGCAGTATTTT. Translation gives CASSQDRLAGDTQYF.

The chain combines TRBV30 with TRBJ1-3; D is unclear. CDR1 and CDR2 from the germline V gene are GTSNPN and SVGIG (reference sequence). The CDR3 runs to 13 residues. Between the trimmed V and J ends, which lost 0 bases and 7 bases, there was a span of 10 bases. The CDR3 DNA sequence: TGTGCCTGGAGTGTGGGAAACAGCAACACCATATATTTT. Encoded protein: CAWSVGNSNTIYF.

The chain has TRBV11-2 and TRBJ2-3; D remains ambiguous. Trimming pared 3 bases from V and 4 bases from J, leaving 20 bases between. The CDR3 has 17 amino acids. From germline, CDR1 is SGHAT and CDR2 FQNNGV. The CDR3 protein is CASSFSPQYSKADTQYF. CDR3 nucleotides: TGTGCCAGCAGCTTCTCCCCCCAGTACTCGAAGGCAGATACGCAGTATTTT.

The rearrangement uses TRBV11-3 and TRBJ2-2, with D perhaps matching TRBD1 (7 bases). The CDR3 has 18 residues. CDR1 and CDR2 from the germline V gene are SGHNT and YENEEA. The V gene lost 3 bases and the J gene lost 0 bases, with 17 bases spanning the gap. The CDR3 region has the DNA TGTGCCAGCAGCTTGGGGGGCTTGGGGACAGCGAACACCGGGGAGCTGTTTTTT. Protein sequence: CASSLGGLGTANTGELFF.

In this sample, this clone turned up a few times. This chain joins TRBV24-1 and TRBJ1-2, with 7 nucleotides matching TRBD1. The CDR3 consists of 14 residues. The V gene end was trimmed by 4 bases and the J gene end by 8 bases; junction bases not matched to a gene: 9. The germline V gene has CDR1 KGHDR and CDR2 SFDVKD. The CDR3 DNA is TGTGCCACCAGTGACGACAGGGAGGAGGAAGGCTACACCTTC. Amino acid sequence: CATSDDREEEGYTF.

The chain recombines TRBV4-3 with TRBJ2-1; 10 positions agree with TRBD1. Germline V gives CDR1 LGHNA, CDR2 YSLEER. The CDR3 totals 12 residues. V was pared by 6 bases and J by 7 bases, with 0 bases of the junction left unmatched. CDR3 nucleotides: TGCGCCAGCAGGGGACAGGGGAATGAGCAGTTCTTC. This codes for CASRGQGNEQFF.

This clone was observed a single time. The chain links TRBV9 to TRBJ2-2, with no clear D. The CDR3 spans 14 residues. V gave up 4 bases and J gave up 4 bases, with 11 bases separating them. Germline V gives CDR1 SGDLS, CDR2 YYNGEE. CDR3 bases: TGTGCCAGCAGCCAAGGACCGTTCACCGGGGAGCTGTTTTTT. This sequence encodes CASSQGPFTGELFF.

V usage is TRBV4-3 and J usage is TRBJ2-1; 7 bases agree with TRBD1. CDR1 is LGHNA, CDR2 YSLEER, per germline. V shed 3 bases and J 0 bases; nucleotides not matched to a gene: 8. CDR3 length: 17 amino acids. CDR3 bases: TGCGCCAGCAGCCATCCGGACAGGACAAGCTCCTACAATGAGCAGTTCTTC. It yields the protein CASSHPDRTSSYNEQFF.

This chain connects TRBV7-3 to TRBJ2-3, with 10 bases that match TRBD2. Trimming at V came to 8 bases and at J to 6 bases, leaving 14 bases not matched to a gene. Germline assignment: CDR1 SGHTA and CDR2 FQGTGA. CDR3 length equals 16 residues. CDR3 bases: TGTGCCAGCGCCCGGGGCAAGAGCGGGAGGGCGGATACGCAGTATTTT. Its protein product is CASARGKSGRADTQYF.

The DNA for the CDR3 is TGTGCCAGCAGTTTCCGACAGGGTAGGGGAACAGATACGCAGTATTTT. Its translation: CASSFRQGRGTDTQYF. The chain recombines TRBV28 with TRBJ2-3, with 7 bases lining up with TRBD1. Germline CDR1 reads MDHEN; CDR2 reads SYDVKM. V gave up 3 bases and J gave up 3 bases; unmatched junction bases: 9. The CDR3 is made up of 16 amino acids.

This clone occurred once. CDR3 DNA sequence: TGTGCCAGCTCCCCGCCCGGGAATCTTTGGTATGGCTACACCTTC. This codes for CASSPPGNLWYGYTF. The rearrangement uses TRBV5-8 and TRBJ1-2; D is unclear. CDR1 is SGHTS and CDR2 is YDEGEE in the germline V gene. The CDR3 has 15 amino acids. Trimming left V 7 bases short and J 5 bases short, with 21 bases between.